These T cell receptor beta chains were read from a single sample in a study of human T cells and chemical hapten exposure. TCRdb passed the RACE reads through MiXCR, listing each CDR3 protein once. The data show 95,000 or so distinct CDR3 sequences, about an eighth seen once. The sequencing used whole blood, collected in connection with sensitization to the hapten diphenylcyclopropenone (DPC). The receptors were gathered from a woman between 40 and 55 years old with alopecia areata. Some clones in this sample may be carry-over from other donors' samples. CDR3s include the opening cysteine and the closing phenylalanine or tryptophan. D genes are given only for firm matches. Not every row has a clone size; where given, it reads once, few, many or a size class.

NA	TRBJ2-1	TRBV9	few	CASSADSSYNEQFF	TGTGCCAGCAGCGCGGACAGCTCCTACAATGAGCAGTTCTTC
TRBD1	TRBJ2-5	TRBV29-1	many	CSVERQGDPQETQYF	TGCAGCGTTGAACGACAGGGTGACCCCCAAGAGACCCAGTACTTC
TRBD2	TRBJ2-7	TRBV4-2	NA	CASSQEGLTSPEQYF	TGTGCCAGCAGCCAAGAGGGTCTGACTAGCCCCGAGCAGTACTTC
NA	TRBJ2-6	TRBV30	many	CAWSSGSGANVLTF	TGTGCCTGGAGTTCCGGTTCTGGGGCCAACGTCCTGACTTTC
NA	TRBJ1-2	TRBV20-1	NA	CSARPITNYGYTF	TGCAGTGCTAGGCCGATTACTAACTATGGCTACACCTTC
TRBD1	TRBJ1-1	TRBV19	medium-sized	CASSSQQGAQEAFF	TGTGCCAGTAGTTCCCAACAGGGGGCCCAGGAAGCTTTCTTT
NA	TRBJ2-2	TRBV5-1	many	CAIKGLNTGELFF	TGCGCCATCAAAGGGTTGAACACCGGGGAGCTGTTTTTT
TRBD1	TRBJ1-1	TRBV3-1	many	CASSPTGTGIEAFF	TGTGCCAGCAGCCCGACCGGGACAGGGATCGAAGCTTTCTTT
NA	TRBJ2-1	TRBV7-9	few	CASSLEGPYNEQFF	TGTGCCAGCAGCTTAGAGGGCCCCTACAATGAGCAGTTCTTC
TRBD1	TRBJ1-1	TRBV5-4	many	CASSLAGTGQNEAFF	TGTGCCAGCAGCTTGGCTGGGACAGGACAAAATGAAGCTTTCTTT
NA	TRBJ2-3	TRBV7-6	NA	CASSLATPAGADTQYF	TGTGCCAGCAGCTTAGCGACCCCGGCAGGGGCAGATACGCAGTATTTT
TRBD1	TRBJ2-1	TRBV27	few	CASSPGQGADEQFF	TGTGCCAGCAGTCCCGGACAGGGGGCCGATGAGCAGTTCTTC
NA	TRBJ2-3	TRBV9	few	CASNDRDSWKDTQYF	TGTGCCAGCAACGACCGGGATTCCTGGAAAGATACGCAGTATTTT
TRBD1	TRBJ2-6	TRBV19	few	CASRTGTGGSGANVLTF	TGTGCCAGTAGAACCGGGACAGGGGGCTCTGGGGCCAACGTCCTGACTTTC
NA	TRBJ1-3	TRBV12-5	NA	CASGPGSGGLGNTIYF	TGTGCTAGTGGCCCCGGGTCCGGGGGGCTTGGAAACACCATATATTTT
TRBD1	TRBJ1-2	TRBV7-2	few	CASSSGTGLYGYTF	TGTGCCAGCAGCTCCGGGACAGGGCTCTATGGCTACACCTTC
NA	TRBJ2-7	TRBV7-2	NA	CASSLAPGHSYEQYF	TGTGCCAGCAGCTTAGCCCCGGGACACTCCTACGAGCAGTACTTC
NA	TRBJ2-5	TRBV7-9	NA	CASSRRHLETQYF	TGTGCCAGCAGCCGAAGACATTTGGAGACCCAGTACTTC
TRBD2	TRBJ2-1	TRBV11-2	NA	CASSLEYLAGGFF	TGTGCCAGCAGCTTAGAGTACCTAGCGGGGGGGTTCTTC
NA	TRBJ2-1	TRBV7-2	many	CASSTYRGYNEQFF	TGTGCCAGCAGCACCTACCGGGGGTACAATGAGCAGTTCTTC
NA	TRBJ2-6	TRBV20-1	NA	CSAPLRGQGENSGANVLTF	TGCAGTGCCCCACTCCGGGGACAAGGGGAAAACTCTGGGGCCAACGTCCTGACTTTC
TRBD2	TRBJ2-5	TRBV19	few	CASSTPLGLAAGWTQYF	TGTGCCAGTAGTACTCCCCTGGGACTAGCGGCTGGGTGGACCCAGTACTTC
TRBD2	TRBJ2-7	TRBV12-3/TRBV12-4	many	CASSRAGGREQYF	TGTGCCAGCAGTCGAGCGGGGGGTCGCGAGCAGTACTTC
NA	TRBJ2-7	TRBV28	many	CASSPKRASKGVYEQYF	TGTGCCAGCAGTCCAAAAAGGGCCTCCAAGGGAGTGTACGAGCAGTACTTC
TRBD2	TRBJ2-1	TRBV2	few	CASRTSGGTNEQFF	TGTGCCAGCAGGACTAGCGGAGGAACCAATGAGCAGTTCTTC
NA	TRBJ1-5	TRBV29-1	NA	CSVVAGFNQPQHF	TGCAGCGTTGTAGCGGGGTTTAATCAGCCCCAGCATTTT
TRBD1	TRBJ2-7	TRBV12-3/TRBV12-4	many	CASSLGDSSYEQYF	TGTGCCAGCAGCCTCGGGGACAGCTCCTACGAGCAGTACTTC
NA	TRBJ1-1	TRBV7-2	NA	CASSSGLNRAAFF	TGTGCCAGCAGCTCAGGGCTTAATCGGGCAGCTTTCTTT
NA	TRBJ2-7	TRBV20-1	few	CSARDRGRQFQYF	TGCAGTGCTAGAGATCGAGGACGACAATTCCAGTACTTC
NA	TRBJ2-7	TRBV4-2	few	CASSLRDRTYEQYF	TGTGCCAGCAGCCTCAGAGACAGGACCTACGAGCAGTACTTC
NA	TRBJ2-3	TRBV7-3	NA	CASSLGGLTDTQYF	TGTGCCAGCAGCTTAGGAGGGCTTACAGATACGCAGTATTTT
NA	TRBJ2-1	TRBV28	once	CASSFWARLNSEQFF	TGTGCCAGCAGTTTCTGGGCCCGGTTAAACTCTGAGCAGTTCTTC
NA	TRBJ2-7	TRBV12-3/TRBV12-4	NA	CASSLRPSYEQYF	TGTGCCAGCAGTTTACGGCCCTCCTACGAGCAGTACTTC
TRBD2	TRBJ2-7	TRBV6-2/TRBV6-3	many	CASFRTSGSGRYEQYF	TGTGCCAGTTTTCGGACTAGCGGGAGCGGGCGCTACGAGCAGTACTTC
TRBD1	TRBJ2-7	TRBV5-8	many	CASSPGQAWSEQYF	TGTGCCAGCAGCCCGGGACAGGCGTGGAGTGAGCAGTACTTC
TRBD1	TRBJ2-3	TRBV11-2	NA	CASSRDRVSDTQYF	TGTGCCAGCAGCCGGGACAGGGTGTCAGATACGCAGTATTTT
TRBD1	TRBJ1-2	TRBV4-2	few	CASGTGQGVHGYTF	TGTGCCAGCGGCACGGGACAGGGCGTCCATGGCTACACCTTC
NA	TRBJ2-2	TRBV2	few	CASSYQDLNTGELFF	TGTGCCAGCAGCTACCAGGACCTAAACACCGGGGAGCTGTTTTTT
TRBD2	TRBJ2-1	TRBV11-2	NA	CASSSGLAGYNEQFF	TGTGCCAGCAGCTCCGGACTAGCGGGTTACAATGAGCAGTTCTTC
TRBD1	TRBJ2-7	TRBV28	many	CASSSIMGVPGQGYEQYF	TGTGCCAGCAGTTCAATTATGGGGGTTCCGGGACAGGGATACGAGCAGTACTTC
NA	TRBJ1-1	TRBV6-6	many	CASNRWSGHPRGTEAFF	TGTGCCAGCAATAGATGGTCTGGACACCCTAGGGGCACTGAAGCTTTCTTT
NA	TRBJ2-5	TRBV5-1	many	CASRDGHTRETQYF	TGCGCCAGCAGGGACGGCCACACGCGGGAGACCCAGTACTTC
TRBD2	TRBJ2-1	TRBV5-1	NA	CASRYGTSGSSVNEQFF	TGCGCCAGCAGATACGGGACTAGCGGGAGTTCGGTCAATGAGCAGTTCTTC
TRBD1	TRBJ2-7	TRBV24-1	many	CATSDLPIWTGRREYEQYF	TGTGCCACCAGTGATTTGCCAATCTGGACAGGCCGAAGAGAGTACGAGCAGTACTTC
NA	TRBJ1-5	TRBV20-1	NA	CSAGIIGSSNQPQHF	TGCAGTGCTGGGATTATAGGGTCTAGCAATCAGCCCCAGCATTTT
NA	TRBJ1-2	TRBV29-1	NA	CSVTSGTTVEGYTF	TGCAGCGTTACTTCCGGGACAACGGTGGAGGGCTACACCTTC
NA	TRBJ1-2	TRBV20-1	many	CSARNWGGKTYYGYTF	TGCAGTGCTAGGAACTGGGGAGGGAAGACCTACTATGGCTACACCTTC
NA	TRBJ2-2	TRBV7-3	NA	CANSEGLDRGNTGELFF	TGTGCCAACAGCGAAGGCCTGGACAGAGGGAACACCGGGGAGCTGTTTTTT
NA	TRBJ2-1	TRBV25-1	NA	CASRGVGGVGEQFF	TGTGCCAGCAGAGGGGTCGGGGGCGTCGGTGAGCAGTTCTTC
TRBD1	TRBJ2-5	TRBV7-3	few	CASSLVGDRAGTQYF	TGTGCCAGCAGCTTAGTAGGGGACAGGGCAGGGACCCAGTACTTC
NA	TRBJ2-1	TRBV6-6	NA	CASRLDRLDFNEQFF	TGTGCCAGCAGACTAGACAGGTTGGATTTCAATGAGCAGTTCTTC
TRBD1	TRBJ2-1	TRBV12-3/TRBV12-4	many	CASSQTGGVYNEQFF	TGTGCCAGCAGCCAAACAGGGGGCGTCTACAATGAGCAGTTCTTC
NA	TRBJ1-6	TRBV6-5	NA	CASRGSSYNSPLHF	TGTGCCAGCAGGGGTAGCTCCTATAATTCACCCCTCCACTTT